This paragraph reports one T cell receptor beta chain. Its antigen is still unknown. Base-call qualities are not available, and no considerably larger clone is one nucleotide away. This sample is drawn from a study of tumour-infiltrating T cells in Burkitt lymphoma (dated by TCRdb to 2018 to 2021). Describing the broader study: All epidemiological subtypes of Burkitt lymphoma were represented among the 82 patients who made up the cohort. TCR repertoire data were compared against clinical outcome, and productive clonality predicted overall survival and progression-free survival independently of established prognostic factors such as age at diagnosis. General conclusions and limits of the study: Numerous Burkitt lymphoma patients were found to share several public clonotypes, a finding suggesting shared tumour neoantigen selection that is absent from diffuse large B-cell lymphoma.

Libraries were built with the immunoSEQ multiplex PCR assay. This is the immuneACCESS table as TCRdb keeps it, with only in-frame sequences that have V and J called. A part of the clones is gone; compared with another copy, unresolved V genes explain less than half, and the rest is unexplained. Within this sample are a few thousand clones, with about 16% of them counted one time only. The top ten constitute around 8.8% of the sample. This receptor was identified in a human donor with relapsed Burkitt lymphoma. The sample taken for sequencing was tumor tissue from a relapse.

The encoded CDR3 is CASTSPRAGTSGTYEQYF. The sequenced DNA is TGTGCCAGCACCTCCCCCAGGGCCGGGACTAGCGGGACCTACGAGCAGTACTTC. The chain is made from TRBV28 and TRBJ2-7; 13 bases in the junction line up with TRBD2. From the germline V gene, CDR1 is MDHEN and CDR2 is SYDVKM. Germline trimming amounts to 7 bases on V and 2 bases on J, with 14 as the count of junction bases outside the gene matches. The CDR3 covers 18 residues, taking in both the cysteine and the phenylalanine. Only CDR3 DNA remains: 54 bases, in frame from the first base.